These 18 T cell receptor beta chains share one sample of origin, sequenced in a study of T cell responses to AZD1222 COVID-19 vaccine. TCRdb's table, derived via immunoSEQ multiplex PCR, lists solely in-frame clones and lacks some. There are fewer than 150,000 clones in the sample; around nine tenths occur only once, and about 3.5% lies in the top ten. Sequenced here: peripheral blood, sampled on day 0 of AZD1222 vaccination. The receptors shown here come from an adult in good health.

This sequence joins TRBV4-1 and TRBJ2-5, with 7 bases fitting TRBD2. Per germline, CDR1 MGHRA and CDR2 YSYEKL. The length of the CDR3 is 15 residues. V shed 4 bases and J 3 bases; nucleotides not matched to a gene: 8. CDR3 amino acids: CASSPQGAGEETQYF. In nucleotides, the CDR3 is TGCGCCAGCAGCCCCCAGGGCGCGGGGGAAGAGACCCAGTACTTC.

The genes are TRBV6-1 and TRBJ1-4; a possible D gene is TRBD1 (6 bases). This CDR3 has 15 amino acids. V was trimmed by 0 bases and J by 8 bases, leaving 13 bases between them. Germline V lookup: CDR1 MNHNS, CDR2 SASEGT. The CDR3 DNA follows: TGTGCCAGCAGTGAAGCACAGGGAGTCGGCGAAAAACTGTTTTTT. Translated, it gives CASSEAQGVGEKLFF.

The rearrangement links TRBV4-3 to TRBJ2-5, with D possibly being TRBD2 (5 bases). Deletions cut 0 bases from V and 7 bases from J, with 15 bases between. CDR3 size: 15 residues. The germline V gene has CDR1 LGHNA and CDR2 YSLEER. DNA of the CDR3: TGCGCCAGCAGCCAAGATGGACTCATGAAGGGGACCCAGTACTTC. As protein: CASSQDGLMKGTQYF.

The rearrangement links TRBV10-3 to TRBJ2-7; 9 bases match TRBD1. Germline V gives CDR1 ENHRY, CDR2 SYGVKD. Germline trimming cut 4 bases from V and 4 bases from J; bases unmatched to any gene: 5. The CDR3 consists of 14 residues. DNA for the CDR3: TGTGCCATCAGTGTGAGAGGACAGGGGTACGAGCAGTACTTC. The encoded protein is CAISVRGQGYEQYF.

The table lists this clone with a count of one. The chain joins TRBV7-3 to TRBJ1-2; D might be TRBD1 (6 bases). The germline CDR1 and CDR2 sequences are SGHTA and FQGTGA. With 4 bases removed from V and 7 bases from J, the gap between germline ends came to 10 bases. CDR3 length: 12 residues. The CDR3 protein is CASSSTGGGYTF. For the CDR3, the DNA is TGTGCCAGCAGCTCGACAGGAGGTGGCTACACCTTC.

This clone has more than one count but fewer than ten. J is TRBJ2-7 and V is TRBV2; the D call may be TRBD1 or TRBD2 (5 bases each). The CDR3 runs 12 residues. Germline V CDR1 and CDR2: SNHLY, FYNNEI. The CDR3 sequence: CAGAGTPYEQYF. In DNA, the CDR3 is TGTGCAGGGGCAGGGACCCCCTACGAGCAGTACTTC.

V gene TRBV6-5 combines with J gene TRBJ2-2; D remains ambiguous. The germline CDR1 and CDR2 sequences are MNHEY and SVGAGI. Trimming cost V 6 bases and J 2 bases, with 4 bases left between them. The CDR3 consists of 12 residues. The CDR3 DNA sequence: TGTGCCAGCAGCCGTAACACCGGGGAGCTGTTTTTT. Its protein is CASSRNTGELFF.

J is TRBJ2-3 and V is TRBV19, with D perhaps assigned TRBD1 or TRBD2 (5 bases each). The V end was cut by 3 bases, the J end by 2 bases, with 15 bases between. CDR3 size: 16 residues. Germline CDR1 LNHDA, CDR2 SQIVND (reference sequence). The DNA of the CDR3 is TGTGCCAGTAGTATTGGGGGATCGCCCGACACAGATACGCAGTATTTT. Its translation is CASSIGGSPDTDTQYF.

The chain joins TRBV10-3 to TRBJ2-7, with D unclear. V was pared by 0 bases and J by 3 bases, with 9 bases between. Germline CDR1 reads ENHRY; CDR2 reads SYGVKD. CDR3 length equals 14 residues. The CDR3 bases are TGTGCCATCAGTGAGTCTCGTAAAGACTACGAGCAGTACTTC. It yields the protein CAISESRKDYEQYF.

The J gene is TRBJ1-6, the V gene TRBV25-1; 8 bases line up with TRBD1. The CDR3 totals 13 residues. Trimming took 4 bases from V and 12 from J; bases not matched to a gene: 5. CDR1 is MGHDK, CDR2 SYGVNS, per germline. The CDR3 protein is CASSGTGHLPLHF. CDR3 bases: TGTGCCAGCAGTGGGACAGGGCATCTACCCCTCCACTTT.

The chain couples TRBV7-2 to TRBJ2-1, with 11 bases identical to TRBD2. The CDR3 is made up of 16 amino acids. Germline loops: CDR1 SGHTA, CDR2 FQGNSA. Trimming removed 2 bases from V and 3 bases from J; junction bases left unmatched: 3. The CDR3 region is CASSLRLAGGYNEQFF. DNA for the CDR3: TGTGCCAGCAGCTTAAGGCTAGCGGGGGGCTACAATGAGCAGTTCTTC.

This chain links TRBV5-8 with TRBJ1-5; D is unresolved. Germline V gene sequence: CDR1 SGHTS, CDR2 YDEGEE. The V end was cut by 0 bases, the J end by 3 bases, with 1 base between. The CDR3 spans 12 residues. CDR3 amino acids: CASSLANQPQHF. CDR3 DNA: TGTGCCAGCAGCTTGGCCAATCAGCCCCAGCATTTT.

The chain employs TRBV19 and TRBJ1-1; no firm D call. Germline V gene sequence: CDR1 LNHDA, CDR2 SQIVND (reference sequence). This CDR3 is built from 12 residues. The V gene lost 8 bases and the J gene lost 0 bases, with 7 bases spanning the gap. The CDR3 sequence: CASRGLNTEAFF. In DNA form, the CDR3 reads TGTGCCAGTCGTGGCCTGAACACTGAAGCTTTCTTT.

The V gene is TRBV19, the J gene TRBJ1-3, with D unclear. V was trimmed by 7 bases and J by 0 bases, leaving 13 bases between them. The germline V gene has CDR1 LNHDA and CDR2 SQIVND (reference sequence). The CDR3 is made up of 15 amino acids. This CDR3 is CASTLPWGSGNTIYF. CDR3 sequence (DNA): TGTGCCAGTACTCTTCCCTGGGGCTCTGGAAACACCATATATTTT.

The rearrangement uses TRBV6-5 and TRBJ1-6; D possibly corresponds to TRBD1 (6 bases). In germline, CDR1 is MNHEY, CDR2 SVGAGI. The CDR3 sequence is 14 residues long. V gave up 10 bases and J gave up 13 bases, with 23 bases separating them. The CDR3 region is CANSPGQTGSPLHF. DNA for the CDR3: TGTGCCAATTCACCAGGACAGACGGGTTCTCCCCTCCACTTT.

The CDR3 DNA sequence: TGCAGTGCTAGTCTTCCGAGACAGGGTTCCAACGAGCAGTACTTC. This sequence encodes CSASLPRQGSNEQYF. The J gene is TRBJ2-7, the V gene TRBV20-1, with 7 bases that match TRBD1. CDR1 DFQATT and CDR2 SNEGSKA come from the germline V gene (reference sequence). The CDR3 covers 15 residues. V was pared by 3 bases and J by 5 bases, with 13 bases of the junction left unmatched.

The chain is built from TRBV21-1 and TRBJ1-2. TRBV21-1 is recorded as a pseudogene. This CDR3 is built from 14 residues. CDR3 region: CASGGTTINYGYTF. CDR3 bases: TGTGCCAGCGGGGGAACTACTATTAACTATGGCTACACCTTC.

The J gene is TRBJ1-5, the V gene TRBV19; D is possibly TRBD1 (5 bases). This CDR3 spans 14 amino acids. Germline CDR1 and CDR2: LNHDA and SQIVND (reference sequence). Between the trimmed V and J ends, which lost 3 bases and 6 bases, there was a span of 12 bases. This CDR3 is CASSIGGYGQPQHF. DNA of the CDR3: TGTGCCAGTAGTATCGGGGGGTACGGTCAGCCCCAGCATTTT. Full variable domain (remainder filled in from reference TRBV19 and TRBJ1-5): DGGITQSPKYLFRKEGQNVTLSCEQNLNHDAMYWYRQDPGQGLRLIYYSQIVNDFQKGDIAEGYSVSREKKESFPLTVTSAQKNPTAFYLCASSIGGYGQPQHFGDGTRLSIL.